These 12 T cell receptor beta chains share one sample of origin, sequenced in a study of blood T cell repertoires in COVID-19. Only in-frame clones appear in the TCRdb table, and some are missing; sequencing was by immunoSEQ multiplex PCR. The data contain about 160,000 clones, approximately 82% of them singletons. Material for sequencing was peripheral blood. Receptors were obtained from a woman aged 40 to 50 with COVID-19, enrolled during active disease.

The V and J genes are TRBV28 and TRBJ1-4; possible D gene TRBD1, 6 bases. Germline V lookup: CDR1 MDHEN, CDR2 SYDVKM. The CDR3 loop spans 15 amino acids. Between the trimmed V and J ends, which lost 3 bases and 8 bases, there was a span of 16 bases. For the CDR3, the DNA is TGTGCCAGCAGTTTGTCACAGGGATGGTACGAAAAACTGTTTTTT. It encodes CASSLSQGWYEKLFF.

The V gene is TRBV2, the J gene TRBJ2-5, with TRBD1 matching over 7 bases. Germline CDR1 and CDR2: SNHLY and FYNNEI. This CDR3 region has 14 residues. The trim removed 5 bases at V and 5 bases at J, leaving 8 bases unmatched. This CDR3 is CASSLTGEWETQYF. The CDR3 DNA reads TGTGCCAGCAGTCTAACAGGGGAGTGGGAGACCCAGTACTTC.

CDR3 amino acids: CASSLRRDGELFF. Here the CDR3 DNA reads TGTGCCAGCAGCTTAAGGAGGGACGGGGAGCTGTTTTTT. The chain employs TRBV7-2 and TRBJ2-2; tentatively, D is TRBD2 (6 bases). The V and J ends lost 2 bases and 7 bases respectively, with 8 bases between them. This CDR3 has 13 residues. CDR1 SGHTA and CDR2 FQGNSA come from the germline V gene. Combining the CDR3 with reference TRBV7-2 and TRBJ2-2 gives the whole variable domain GAGVSQSPSNKVTEKGKDVELRCDPISGHTALYWYRQSLGQGLEFLIYFQGNSAPDKSGLPSDRFSAERTGGSVSTLTIQRTQQEDSAVYLCASSLRRDGELFFGEGSRLTVL.

J is TRBJ2-1 and V is TRBV7-2, with TRBD2 matching over 8 bases. The CDR3 sequence is 15 residues long. The trim removed 0 bases at V and 7 bases at J, leaving 5 bases unmatched. Per germline, CDR1 SGHTA and CDR2 FQGNSA. The chain's CDR3 is CASSLALAGKNEQFF. In DNA, the CDR3 is TGTGCCAGCAGCTTAGCTCTAGCGGGTAAAAATGAGCAGTTCTTC.

The chain links TRBV14 to TRBJ1-2; D may be TRBD1 (5 bases). V was shortened by 0 bases and J by 8 bases, with 25 bases between the two germline ends. Germline V gives CDR1 SGHDN, CDR2 FVKESK. The CDR3 runs 18 residues. Here the CDR3 reads CASSQDSVLGGGTGGYTF. CDR3 in DNA: TGTGCCAGCAGCCAAGACTCCGTTCTTGGTGGAGGGACGGGCGGCTACACCTTC. The full variable domain, with the rest looked up from reference TRBV14 and TRBJ1-2, is EAGVTQFPSHSVIEKGQTVTLRCDPISGHDNLYWYRRVMGKEIKFLLHFVKESKQDESGMPNNRFLAERTGGTYSTLKVQPAELEDSGVYFCASSQDSVLGGGTGGYTFGSGTRLTVV.

This chain uses TRBV6-6 with TRBJ2-1, with TRBD1 as a possible D gene (6 bases). From germline, CDR1 is MNHNY and CDR2 SVGAGI (reference sequence). V shed 7 bases and J shed 7 bases, with 14 bases lying between them. The CDR3 runs to 13 residues. The CDR3, as DNA: TGTGCCAGCAAAAAGGTGGGGGCGAATGAGCAGTTCTTC. Residues: CASKKVGANEQFF.

The chain combines TRBV29-1 with TRBJ2-7; tentative D call: TRBD2 (5 bases). In germline, CDR1 is SQVTM, CDR2 ANQGSEA. CDR3 length: 15 amino acids. Trimming removed 1 base at V and 0 bases at J, with 13 bases between. CDR3 loop: CSVEALERNSYEQYF. The DNA of the CDR3 is TGCAGCGTTGAAGCCTTAGAGCGGAACTCCTACGAGCAGTACTTC.

In its sample, this clone was seen once. The chain couples TRBV30 to TRBJ2-2, with D possibly being TRBD1 (6 bases). The germline CDR1 and CDR2 sequences are GTSNPN and SVGIG (reference sequence). V lost 5 bases and J lost 5, with 12 bases in between. This CDR3 is built from 13 residues. CDR3 in amino acids: CAWSTTGTGELFF. In nucleotides, the CDR3 is TGTGCCTGGTCTACTACAGGGACCGGGGAGCTGTTTTTT.

This clone was detected only a few times. The chain joins TRBV2 to TRBJ1-5; 9 nucleotides align to TRBD1. The CDR3 is 14 residues long. The ends lost 7 bases at V and 6 bases at J; junction bases unmatched: 7. Per the germline V gene, CDR1 is SNHLY and CDR2 is FYNNEI. CDR3 residues: CASKGQGGSQPQHF. The DNA of the CDR3 is TGTGCCAGCAAGGGACAGGGAGGGAGTCAGCCCCAGCATTTT.

V gene TRBV28 combines with J gene TRBJ2-5; D is perhaps TRBD1 (6 bases). Trimming took 6 bases from V and 5 from J, leaving 16 bases between them. The V gene's germline CDR1 is MDHEN and CDR2 SYDVKM. This CDR3 contains 14 residues. CDR3 amino acids: CASSTVQGHETQYF. In DNA, the CDR3 is TGTGCCAGCAGCACCGTACAGGGACACGAGACCCAGTACTTC. Drawing the rest from reference TRBV28 and TRBJ2-5, the complete variable domain is DVKVTQSSRYLVKRTGEKVFLECVQDMDHENMFWYRQDPGLGLRLIYFSYDVKMKEKGDIPEGYSVSREKKERFSLILESASTNQTSMYLCASSTVQGHETQYFGPGTRLLVL.

The chain couples TRBV5-1 to TRBJ2-7; no reliable D call. CDR3 length: 14 residues. The ends were cut back, 5 bases at V and 0 bases at J, with 12 bases in the middle. The germline CDR1 and CDR2 sequences are SGHRS and YFSETQ. The CDR3 reads CASRATPSSYEQYF. The CDR3 DNA reads as TGCGCCAGCAGAGCCACCCCCTCCTCCTACGAGCAGTACTTC.

The chain joins TRBV28 to TRBJ2-3, with 7 bases aligning to TRBD1. The CDR3 contains 15 residues. V dropped 2 bases and J dropped 6; count of bases not matched to a gene: 8. The germline V gene has CDR1 MDHEN and CDR2 SYDVKM. The DNA of the CDR3 is TGTGCCAGCAGTTTAGGGCCCCAGGGGGTTGATACGCAGTATTTT. Translated: CASSLGPQGVDTQYF.